The clone carrying this T cell receptor beta chain was observed a single time. These data come from a study of shared clonotypes between healthy human individuals. The V gene lost 5 bases and the J gene lost 1 base, with 8 bases spanning the gap. This CDR3 comprises 12 residues. The V gene's germline CDR1 is SQVTM and CDR2 ANQGSEA. Method: immunoSEQ multiplex PCR; TCRdb's copy keeps in-frame clones and lacks some. The data contain approximately 2.4 million clones, approximately 95% of them singletons. This chain joins TRBV29-1 and TRBJ1-2, with D hard to call. This TCR came from a man aged 18 to 35 in good health. Input material: naive CD4+ T cells sorted from blood. Regarding subset: CD45RA+ positively selected. Written as DNA, the CDR3 is TGCAGCGTTCCCTTACGTAACTATGGCTACACCTTC. This gives the protein CSVPLRNYGYTF.